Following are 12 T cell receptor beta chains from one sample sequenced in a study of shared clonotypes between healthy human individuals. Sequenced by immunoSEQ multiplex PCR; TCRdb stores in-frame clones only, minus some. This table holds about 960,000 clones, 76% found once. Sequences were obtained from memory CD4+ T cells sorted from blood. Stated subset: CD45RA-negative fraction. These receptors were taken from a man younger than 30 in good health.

The CDR3: CASSSKVDPNSPLHF. The CDR3 bases are TGTGCCAGCAGCTCCAAGGTGGACCCCAATTCACCCCTCCACTTT. The chain has TRBV7-8 and TRBJ1-6, with no clear D. The CDR3 has 15 amino acids. The V end was cut by 4 bases, the J end by 7 bases, with 14 bases between. Germline V gives CDR1 SGHVS, CDR2 FQNEAQ.

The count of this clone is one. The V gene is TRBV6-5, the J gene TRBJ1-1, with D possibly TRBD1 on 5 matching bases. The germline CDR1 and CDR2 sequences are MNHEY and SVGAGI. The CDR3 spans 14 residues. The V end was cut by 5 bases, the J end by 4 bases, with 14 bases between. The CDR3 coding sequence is TGTGCCAGCAGTCGCCGGGGCGGCAGCACTGAAGCTTTCTTT. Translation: CASSRRGGSTEAFF.

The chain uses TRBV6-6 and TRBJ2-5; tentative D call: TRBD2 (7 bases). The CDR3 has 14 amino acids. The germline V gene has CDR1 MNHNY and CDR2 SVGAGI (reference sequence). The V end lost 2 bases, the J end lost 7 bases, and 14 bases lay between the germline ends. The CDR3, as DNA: TGTGCCAGCAGTTACGGGGGGGCCGATGTGACCCAGTACTTC. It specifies CASSYGGADVTQYF.

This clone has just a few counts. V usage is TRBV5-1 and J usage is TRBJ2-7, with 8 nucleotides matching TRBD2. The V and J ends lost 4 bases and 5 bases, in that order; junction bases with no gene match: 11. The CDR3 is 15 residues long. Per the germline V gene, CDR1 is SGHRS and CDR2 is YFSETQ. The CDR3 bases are TGCGCCAGCAGCCCGGATTCCCCGGGGGGGAACGAGCAGTACTTC. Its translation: CASSPDSPGGNEQYF.

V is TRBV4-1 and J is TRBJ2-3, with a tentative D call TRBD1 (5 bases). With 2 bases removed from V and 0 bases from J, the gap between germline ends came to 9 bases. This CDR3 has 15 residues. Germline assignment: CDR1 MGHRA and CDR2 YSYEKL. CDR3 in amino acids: CASSQMDISTDTQYF. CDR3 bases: TGCGCCAGCAGCCAAATGGACATAAGCACAGATACGCAGTATTTT.

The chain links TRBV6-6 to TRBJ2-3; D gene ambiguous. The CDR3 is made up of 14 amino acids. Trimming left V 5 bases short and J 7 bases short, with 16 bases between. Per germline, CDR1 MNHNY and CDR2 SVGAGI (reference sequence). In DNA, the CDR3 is TGTGCCAGCAGTCTTACGGGTTATATGAATACGCAGTATTTT. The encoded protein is CASSLTGYMNTQYF.

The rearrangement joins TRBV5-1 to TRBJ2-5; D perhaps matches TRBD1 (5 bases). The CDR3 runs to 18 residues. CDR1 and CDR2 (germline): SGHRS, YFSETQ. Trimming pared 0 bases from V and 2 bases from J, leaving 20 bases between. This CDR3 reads CASSLGAVGQGGQETQYF. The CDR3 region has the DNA TGCGCCAGCAGCTTGGGGGCTGTAGGGCAGGGCGGACAAGAGACCCAGTACTTC. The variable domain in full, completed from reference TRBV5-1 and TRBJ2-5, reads KAGVTQTPRYLIKTRGQQVTLSCSPISGHRSVSWYQQTPGQGLQFLFEYFSETQRNKGNFPGRFSGRQFSNSRSEMNVSTLELGDSALYLCASSLGAVGQGGQETQYFGPGTRLLVL.

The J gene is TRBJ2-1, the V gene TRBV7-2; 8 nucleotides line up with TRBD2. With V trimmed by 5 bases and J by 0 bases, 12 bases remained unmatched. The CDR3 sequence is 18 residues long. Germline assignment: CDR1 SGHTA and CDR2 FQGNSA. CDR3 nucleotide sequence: TGTGCCAGCAGCCCGCAGGCGGGGGGACTTAGCTCCTACAATGAGCAGTTCTTC. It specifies CASSPQAGGLSSYNEQFF.

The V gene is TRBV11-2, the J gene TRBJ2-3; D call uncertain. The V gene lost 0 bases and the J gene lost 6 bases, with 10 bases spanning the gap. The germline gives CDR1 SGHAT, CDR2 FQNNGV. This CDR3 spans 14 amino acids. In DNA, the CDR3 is TGTGCCAGCAGCTTAGATGGCCGTCGGGATACGCAGTATTTT. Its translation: CASSLDGRRDTQYF. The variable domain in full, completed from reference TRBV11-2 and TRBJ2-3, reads EAGVAQSPRYKIIEKRQSVAFWCNPISGHATLYWYQQILGQGPKLLIQFQNNGVVDDSQLPKDRFSAERLKGVDSTLKIQPAKLEDSAVYLCASSLDGRRDTQYFGPGTRLTVL.

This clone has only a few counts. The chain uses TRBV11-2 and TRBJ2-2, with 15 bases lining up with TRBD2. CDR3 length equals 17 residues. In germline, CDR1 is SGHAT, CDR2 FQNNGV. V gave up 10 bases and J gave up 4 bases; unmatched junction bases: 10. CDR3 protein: CAIPGTSGRLSTGELFF. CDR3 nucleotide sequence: TGTGCCATCCCCGGGACTAGCGGGAGGTTGAGCACCGGGGAGCTGTTTTTT.

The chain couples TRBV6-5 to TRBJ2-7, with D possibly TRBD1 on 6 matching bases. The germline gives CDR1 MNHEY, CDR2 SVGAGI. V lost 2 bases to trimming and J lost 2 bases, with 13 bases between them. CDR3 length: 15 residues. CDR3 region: CASSYGARGAYEQYF. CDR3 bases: TGTGCCAGCAGTTACGGTGCCAGGGGCGCCTACGAGCAGTACTTC.

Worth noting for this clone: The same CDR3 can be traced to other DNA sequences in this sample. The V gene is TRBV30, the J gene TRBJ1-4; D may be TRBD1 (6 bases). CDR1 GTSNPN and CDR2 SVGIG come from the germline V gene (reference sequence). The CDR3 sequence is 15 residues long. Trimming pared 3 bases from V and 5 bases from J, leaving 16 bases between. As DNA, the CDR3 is TGTGCCTGGAGCCCAAGGGGGAGGGGAAATGAAAAACTGTTTTTT. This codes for CAWSPRGRGNEKLFF.